The present T cell receptor (beta chain) was sequenced within a study of CD8+ T cells in alopecia areata. cDNA prepared by RNA extraction and subsequent reverse transcription served as the template for sequencing. Data came from immunoSEQ multiplex PCR; TCRdb stores just in-frame clones and leaves some out. The table records around 80,000 clones, about 51% of them present only once. CDR3 size: 10 residues. The germline V gene has CDR1 SGDLS and CDR2 YYNGEE. Trimming removed 5 bases from V and 8 bases from J, with 7 bases in between. The sequenced material came from NKG2D-high CD8+ T cells sorted from blood. The source of this sequence is a human donor with alopecia areata. This chain links TRBV9 with TRBJ1-2; D remains ambiguous. Written as DNA, the CDR3 is TGTGCCAGCAGGGGGAACGGCTACACCTTC. This translates into CASRGNGYTF.